This TCR beta chain was sequenced for a study of molecular identifiers for immune sequencing clone quantification. TCRdb fed the PCR reads into MiXCR, producing one record per CDR3 protein. The sample includes some 680,000 distinct CDR3 sequences, 25% of them seen just once. This clonotype was observed a few times. CDR1 LGHNA and CDR2 YNFKEQ come from the germline V gene. Trimming at V came to 0 bases and at J to 6 bases, leaving 10 bases not matched to a gene. This CDR3 has 17 amino acids. The TCR was taken from a human donor in good health. Some libraries in this study had Jurkat cell RNA spiked in. Sequenced: naive CD8+ T cells from blood, with Jurkat cell RNA spiked in. The subset denotes: FACS-sorted CD8+CD4-CCR7+CD45RA+ naive T cells. The chain carries TRBV4-2 and TRBJ2-2; 7 bases line up with TRBD2. CDR3: CASSQDRSGNGAGELFF. The CDR3 DNA reads TGTGCCAGCAGCCAAGATCGAAGCGGGAATGGGGCCGGGGAGCTGTTTTTT.